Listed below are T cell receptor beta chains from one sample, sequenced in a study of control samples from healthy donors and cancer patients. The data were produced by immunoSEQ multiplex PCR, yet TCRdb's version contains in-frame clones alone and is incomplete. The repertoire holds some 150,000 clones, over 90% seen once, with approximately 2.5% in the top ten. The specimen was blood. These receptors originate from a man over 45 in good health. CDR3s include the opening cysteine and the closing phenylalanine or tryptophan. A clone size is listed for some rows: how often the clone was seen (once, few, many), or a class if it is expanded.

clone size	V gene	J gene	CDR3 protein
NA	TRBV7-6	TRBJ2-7	CASSLGTSGSWEQYF
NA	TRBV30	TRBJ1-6	CAWRPRSGGGSPLHF
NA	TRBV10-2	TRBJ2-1	CASTGEVSYYNEQFF
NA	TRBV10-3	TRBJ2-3	CAITPVGSDTQYF
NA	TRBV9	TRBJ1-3	CASSSRRGQGVVNTIYF
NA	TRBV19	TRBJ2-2	CASSMGRNTGELFF
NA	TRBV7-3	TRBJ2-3	CASSPLPRGDTQYF
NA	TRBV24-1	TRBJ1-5	CATSDINQPQHF
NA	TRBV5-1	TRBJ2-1	CASSLPTGHNEQFF
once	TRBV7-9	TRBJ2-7	CASSFEGAGGYEQYF
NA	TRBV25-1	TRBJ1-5	CASSVWGQPQHF
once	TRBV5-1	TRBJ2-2	CASRPSGAGGPFSGELFF
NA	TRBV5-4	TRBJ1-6	CASSSPGTPGEGSLHF
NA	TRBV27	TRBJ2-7	CATTQGPGEQYF
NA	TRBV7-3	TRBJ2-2	CASSLKGLAGDTNTGELFF
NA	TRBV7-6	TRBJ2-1	CASSFSGSSYNEQFF
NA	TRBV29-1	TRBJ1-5	CSVATADSNQPQHF
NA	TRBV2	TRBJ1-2	CASKTGQNFNYGYTF
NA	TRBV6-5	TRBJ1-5	CASTKGGGNQPQHF
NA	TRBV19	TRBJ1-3	CASTETLSGNTIYF
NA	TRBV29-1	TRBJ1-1	CSVGPDGTEAFF
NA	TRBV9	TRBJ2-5	CASSAQTLRETQYF
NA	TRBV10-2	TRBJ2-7	CASSENRVTYEQYF
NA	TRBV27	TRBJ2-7	CASSSPRPPYEQYF
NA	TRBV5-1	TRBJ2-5	CASSWSSEETQYF
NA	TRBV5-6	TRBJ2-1	CASSLLGTIEQFF